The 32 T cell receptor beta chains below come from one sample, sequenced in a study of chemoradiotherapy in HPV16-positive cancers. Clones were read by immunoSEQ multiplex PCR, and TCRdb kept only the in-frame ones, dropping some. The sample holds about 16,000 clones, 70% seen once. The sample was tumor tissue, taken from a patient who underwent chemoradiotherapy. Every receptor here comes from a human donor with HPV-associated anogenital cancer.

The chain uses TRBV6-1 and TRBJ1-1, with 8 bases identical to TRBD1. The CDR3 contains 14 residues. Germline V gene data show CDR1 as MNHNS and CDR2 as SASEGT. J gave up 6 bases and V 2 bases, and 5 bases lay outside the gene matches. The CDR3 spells CASSEQGARSEAFF. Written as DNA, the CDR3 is TGTGCCAGCAGTGAACAGGGGGCAAGGTCTGAAGCTTTCTTT.

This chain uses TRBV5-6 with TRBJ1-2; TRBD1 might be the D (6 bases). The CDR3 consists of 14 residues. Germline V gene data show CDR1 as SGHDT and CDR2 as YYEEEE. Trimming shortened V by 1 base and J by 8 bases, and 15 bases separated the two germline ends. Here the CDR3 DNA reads TGTGCCAGCAGCTTGTCCCAGGGGACGCGAGGCTACACCTTC. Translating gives CASSLSQGTRGYTF.

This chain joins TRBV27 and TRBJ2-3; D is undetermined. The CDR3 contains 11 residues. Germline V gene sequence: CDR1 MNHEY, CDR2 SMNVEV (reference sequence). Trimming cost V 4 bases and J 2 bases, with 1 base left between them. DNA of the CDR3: TGTGCCAGCAGTTCCACAGATACGCAGTATTTT. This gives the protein CASSSTDTQYF.

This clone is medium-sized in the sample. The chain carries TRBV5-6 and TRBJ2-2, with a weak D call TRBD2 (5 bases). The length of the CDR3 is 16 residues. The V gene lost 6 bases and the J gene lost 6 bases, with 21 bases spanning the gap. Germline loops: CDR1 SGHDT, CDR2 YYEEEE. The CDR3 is CASTFDGSGWAGELFF. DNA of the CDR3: TGTGCCAGCACTTTTGATGGGAGTGGTTGGGCCGGGGAGCTGTTTTTT.

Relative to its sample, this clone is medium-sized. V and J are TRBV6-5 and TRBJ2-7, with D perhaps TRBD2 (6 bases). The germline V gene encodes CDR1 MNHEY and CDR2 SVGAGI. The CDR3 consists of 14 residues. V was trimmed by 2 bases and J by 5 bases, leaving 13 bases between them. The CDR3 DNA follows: TGTGCCAGCAGTTACACACGTCGGGAGCACGAGCAGTACTTC. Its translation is CASSYTRREHEQYF.

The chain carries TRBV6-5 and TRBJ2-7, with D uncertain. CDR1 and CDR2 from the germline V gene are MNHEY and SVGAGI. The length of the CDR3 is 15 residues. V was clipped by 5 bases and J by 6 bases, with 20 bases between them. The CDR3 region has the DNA TGTGCCAGCAGTCCCCCATTAGATGTGGGGTCCGAGCAGTACTTC. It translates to CASSPPLDVGSEQYF.

The CDR3 DNA reads as TGTGCCAGCAGCTTAGAACCCGAGGAGACCCAGTACTTC. It specifies CASSLEPEETQYF. The V call is TRBV7-2, the J call TRBJ2-5; D gene ambiguous. Trimming stripped 1 base from V and 5 bases from J, with 8 bases between. CDR3 size: 13 residues. CDR1 is SGHTA, CDR2 FQGNSA, per germline.

The CDR3 DNA reads TGTGCCAGCTCACCACAACAGGGGGACTATGGCTACACCTTC. This translates into CASSPQQGDYGYTF. The chain employs TRBV18 and TRBJ1-2, with 8 bases lining up with TRBD1. The germline V gene encodes CDR1 KGHSH and CDR2 LQKENI. The CDR3 length is 14 residues. V was clipped by 1 base and J by 3 bases; unmatched bases: 1.

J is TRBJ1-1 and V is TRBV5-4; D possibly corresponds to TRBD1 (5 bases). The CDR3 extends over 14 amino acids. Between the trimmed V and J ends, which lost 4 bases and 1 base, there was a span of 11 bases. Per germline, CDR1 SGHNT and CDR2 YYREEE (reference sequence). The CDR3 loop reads CASSLTDQNTEAFF. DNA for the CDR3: TGTGCCAGCAGCCTGACAGACCAGAACACTGAAGCTTTCTTT.

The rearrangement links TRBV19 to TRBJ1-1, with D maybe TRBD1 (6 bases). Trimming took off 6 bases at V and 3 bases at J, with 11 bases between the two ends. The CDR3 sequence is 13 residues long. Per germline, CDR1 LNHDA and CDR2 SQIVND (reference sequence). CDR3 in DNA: TGTGCCAGTAGCGAGGACAGAGACACTGAAGCTTTCTTT. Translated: CASSEDRDTEAFF.

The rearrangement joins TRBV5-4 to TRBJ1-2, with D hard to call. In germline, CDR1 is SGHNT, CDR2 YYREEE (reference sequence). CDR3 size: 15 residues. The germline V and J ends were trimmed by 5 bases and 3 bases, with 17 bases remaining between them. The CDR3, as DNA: TGTGCCAGCAGGCGTAGGGAGGCTCTAGACTATGGCTACACCTTC. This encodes CASRRREALDYGYTF. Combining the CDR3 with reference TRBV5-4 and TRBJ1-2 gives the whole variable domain ETGVTQSPTHLIKTRGQQVTLRCSSQSGHNTVSWYQQALGQGPQFIFQYYREEENGRGNFPPRFSGLQFPNYSSELNVNALELDDSALYLCASRRREALDYGYTFGSGTRLTVV.

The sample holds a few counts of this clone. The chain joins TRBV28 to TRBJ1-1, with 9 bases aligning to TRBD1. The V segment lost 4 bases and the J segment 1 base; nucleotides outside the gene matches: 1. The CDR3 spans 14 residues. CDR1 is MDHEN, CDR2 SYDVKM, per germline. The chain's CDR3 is CASSSGQGNTEAFF. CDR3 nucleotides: TGTGCCAGCAGTTCGGGACAGGGGAACACTGAAGCTTTCTTT.

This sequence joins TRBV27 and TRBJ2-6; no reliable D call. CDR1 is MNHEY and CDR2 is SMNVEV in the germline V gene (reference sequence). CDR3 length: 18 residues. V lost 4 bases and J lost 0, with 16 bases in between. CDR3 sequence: CASSSDPGRSSGANVLTF. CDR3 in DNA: TGTGCCAGCAGTTCGGACCCCGGACGGTCCTCTGGGGCCAACGTCCTGACTTTC. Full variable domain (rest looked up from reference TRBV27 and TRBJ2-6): EAQVTQNPRYLITVTGKKLTVTCSQNMNHEYMSWYRQDPGLGLRQIYYSMNVEVTDKGDVPEGYKVSRKEKRNFPLILESPSPNQTSLYFCASSSDPGRSSGANVLTFGAGSRLTVL.

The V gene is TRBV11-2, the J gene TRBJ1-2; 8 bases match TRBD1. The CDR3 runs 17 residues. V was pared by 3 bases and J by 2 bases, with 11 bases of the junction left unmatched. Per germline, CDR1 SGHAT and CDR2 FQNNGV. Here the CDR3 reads CASSFSLGTGTNYGYTF. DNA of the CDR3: TGTGCCAGCAGCTTCTCTTTGGGGACAGGAACGAACTATGGCTACACCTTC.

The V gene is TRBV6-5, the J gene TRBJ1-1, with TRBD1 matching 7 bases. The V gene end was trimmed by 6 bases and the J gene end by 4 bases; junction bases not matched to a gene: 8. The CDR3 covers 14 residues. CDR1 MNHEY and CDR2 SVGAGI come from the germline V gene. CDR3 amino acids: CASRWAGGTTEAFF. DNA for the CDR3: TGTGCCAGCAGGTGGGCAGGGGGAACCACTGAAGCTTTCTTT.

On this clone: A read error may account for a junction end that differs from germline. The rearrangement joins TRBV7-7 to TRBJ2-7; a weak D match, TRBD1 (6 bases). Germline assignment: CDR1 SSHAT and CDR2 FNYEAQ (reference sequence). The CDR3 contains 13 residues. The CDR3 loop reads CASSLGYRDEQYF. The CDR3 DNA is TGTGCTAGCAGCTTGGGCTACAGGGACGAGCAGTACTTC.

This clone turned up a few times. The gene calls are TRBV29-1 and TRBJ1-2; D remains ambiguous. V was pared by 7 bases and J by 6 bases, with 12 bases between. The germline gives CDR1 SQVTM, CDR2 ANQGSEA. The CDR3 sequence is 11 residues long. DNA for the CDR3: TGCAGCGGCCGGGGATCTGATGGCTACACCTTC. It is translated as CSGRGSDGYTF.

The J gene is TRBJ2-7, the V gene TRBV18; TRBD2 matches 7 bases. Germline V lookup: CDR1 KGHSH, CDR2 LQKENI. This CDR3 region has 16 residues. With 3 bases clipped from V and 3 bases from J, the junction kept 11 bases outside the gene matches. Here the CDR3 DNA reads TGTGCCAGCTCACCTGCCTTTGGGGGGGTGGACTACGAGCAGTACTTC. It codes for CASSPAFGGVDYEQYF. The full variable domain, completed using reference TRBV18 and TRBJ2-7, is NAGVMQNPRHLVRRRGQEARLRCSPMKGHSHVYWYRQLPEEGLKFMVYLQKENIIDESGMPKERFSAEFPKEGPSILRIQQVVRGDSAAYFCASSPAFGGVDYEQYFGPGTRLTVT.

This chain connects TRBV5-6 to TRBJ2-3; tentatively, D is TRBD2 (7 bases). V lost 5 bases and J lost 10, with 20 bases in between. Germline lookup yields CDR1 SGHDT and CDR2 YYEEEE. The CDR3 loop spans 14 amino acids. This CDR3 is CASRERGGTRAQYF. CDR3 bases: TGTGCCAGCAGGGAGAGGGGGGGCACGAGAGCGCAGTATTTT.

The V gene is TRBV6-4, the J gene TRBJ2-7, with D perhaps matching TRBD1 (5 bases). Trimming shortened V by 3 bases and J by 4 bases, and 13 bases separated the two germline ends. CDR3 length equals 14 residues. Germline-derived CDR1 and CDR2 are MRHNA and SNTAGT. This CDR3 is CASSESQGSYEQYF. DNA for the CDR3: TGTGCCAGCAGTGAATCCCAGGGTTCGTACGAGCAGTACTTC.

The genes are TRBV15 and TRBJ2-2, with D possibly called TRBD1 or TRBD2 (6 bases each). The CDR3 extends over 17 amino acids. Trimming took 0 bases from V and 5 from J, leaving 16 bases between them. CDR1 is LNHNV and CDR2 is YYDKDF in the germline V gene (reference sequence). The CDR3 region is CATSRDFGGRRTGELFF. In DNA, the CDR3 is TGTGCCACCAGCAGAGATTTCGGGGGCCGCCGAACCGGGGAGCTGTTTTTT. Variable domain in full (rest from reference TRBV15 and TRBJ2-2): DAMVIQNPRYQVTQFGKPVTLSCSQTLNHNVMYWYQQKSSQAPKLLFHYYDKDFNNEADTPDNFQSRRPNTSFCFLDIRSPGLGDTAMYLCATSRDFGGRRTGELFFGEGSRLTVL.

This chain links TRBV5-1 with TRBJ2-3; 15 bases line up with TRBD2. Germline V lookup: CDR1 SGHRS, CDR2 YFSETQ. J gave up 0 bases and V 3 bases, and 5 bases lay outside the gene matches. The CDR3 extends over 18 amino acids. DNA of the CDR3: TGCGCCAGCAGCTGGGGGACTAGCGGGGGGTTGAGCACAGATACGCAGTATTTT. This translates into CASSWGTSGGLSTDTQYF.

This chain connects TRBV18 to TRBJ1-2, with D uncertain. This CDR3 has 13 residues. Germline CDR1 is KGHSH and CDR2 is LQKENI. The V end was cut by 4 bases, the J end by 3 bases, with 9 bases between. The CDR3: CASSLSTDYGYTF. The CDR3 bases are TGTGCCAGCTCACTCTCTACAGACTATGGCTACACCTTC. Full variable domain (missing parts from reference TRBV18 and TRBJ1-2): NAGVMQNPRHLVRRRGQEARLRCSPMKGHSHVYWYRQLPEEGLKFMVYLQKENIIDESGMPKERFSAEFPKEGPSILRIQQVVRGDSAAYFCASSLSTDYGYTFGSGTRLTVV.

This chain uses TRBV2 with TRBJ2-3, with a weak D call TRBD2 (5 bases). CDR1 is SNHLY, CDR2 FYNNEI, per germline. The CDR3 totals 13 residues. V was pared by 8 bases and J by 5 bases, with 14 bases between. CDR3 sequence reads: CASAFGKGDTQYF. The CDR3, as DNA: TGTGCCAGCGCGTTCGGGAAGGGAGATACGCAGTATTTT.

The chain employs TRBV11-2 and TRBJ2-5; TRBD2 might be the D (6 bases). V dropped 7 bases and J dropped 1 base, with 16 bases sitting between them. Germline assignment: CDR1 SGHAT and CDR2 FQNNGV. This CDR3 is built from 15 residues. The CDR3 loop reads CASTLSRGSQETQYF. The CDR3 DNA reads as TGTGCCAGCACCCTTTCACGGGGGTCCCAAGAGACCCAGTACTTC.

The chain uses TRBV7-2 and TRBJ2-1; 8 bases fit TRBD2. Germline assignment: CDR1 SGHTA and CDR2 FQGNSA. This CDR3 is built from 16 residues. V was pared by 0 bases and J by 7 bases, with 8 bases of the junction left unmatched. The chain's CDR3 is CASSLALSGGFNEQFF. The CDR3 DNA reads TGTGCCAGCAGCTTAGCCTTGAGCGGGGGTTTTAATGAGCAGTTCTTC.

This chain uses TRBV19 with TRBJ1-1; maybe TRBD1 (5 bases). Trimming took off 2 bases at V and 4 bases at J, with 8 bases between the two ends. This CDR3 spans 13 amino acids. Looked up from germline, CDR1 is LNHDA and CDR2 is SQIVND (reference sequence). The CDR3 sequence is CASSISRGTEAFF. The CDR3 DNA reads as TGTGCCAGTAGTATAAGTAGGGGCACTGAAGCTTTCTTT.

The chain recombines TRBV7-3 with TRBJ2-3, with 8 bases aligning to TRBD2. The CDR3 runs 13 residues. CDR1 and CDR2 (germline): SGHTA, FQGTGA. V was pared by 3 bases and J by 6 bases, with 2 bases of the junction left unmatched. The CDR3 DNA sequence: TGTGCCAGCAGCTTCCGGGAGGGTGATACGCAGTATTTT. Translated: CASSFREGDTQYF.

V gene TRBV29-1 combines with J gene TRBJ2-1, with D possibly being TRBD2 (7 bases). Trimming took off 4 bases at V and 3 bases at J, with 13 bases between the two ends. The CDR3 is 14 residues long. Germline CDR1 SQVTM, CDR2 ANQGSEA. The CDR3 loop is CSVVGGGRYNEQFF. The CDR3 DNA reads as TGCAGCGTTGTGGGAGGGGGACGCTACAATGAGCAGTTCTTC.

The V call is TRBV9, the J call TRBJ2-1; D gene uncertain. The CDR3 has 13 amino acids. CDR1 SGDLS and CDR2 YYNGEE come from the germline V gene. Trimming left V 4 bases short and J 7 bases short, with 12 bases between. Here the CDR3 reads CASSPRLWNEQFF. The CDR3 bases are TGTGCCAGCAGCCCCAGGTTGTGGAATGAGCAGTTCTTC.

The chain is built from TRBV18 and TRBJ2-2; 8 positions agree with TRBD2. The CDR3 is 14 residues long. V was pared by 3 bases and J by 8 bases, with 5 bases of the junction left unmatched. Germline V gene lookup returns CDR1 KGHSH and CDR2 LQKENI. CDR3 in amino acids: CASSPGTRRGELFF. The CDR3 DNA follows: TGTGCCAGCTCACCCGGGACTAGGAGAGGGGAGCTGTTTTTT.

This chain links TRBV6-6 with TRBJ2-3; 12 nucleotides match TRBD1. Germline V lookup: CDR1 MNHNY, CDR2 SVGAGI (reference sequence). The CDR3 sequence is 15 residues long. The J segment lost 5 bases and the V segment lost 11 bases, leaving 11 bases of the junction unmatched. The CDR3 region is CAVNRDRGRGDTQYF. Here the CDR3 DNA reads TGTGCCGTCAACCGGGACAGGGGGCGAGGAGATACGCAGTATTTT.